The 28 T cell receptor beta chains reported below all come from one sample, sequenced in a study of technical replicates of blood from a handful of donors. Here immunoSEQ multiplex PCR was the method, and the copy in TCRdb shows in-frame clones only, minus some. This sample has around 100,000 clones, with approximately 96% found just once. Input material: T cells isolated from PBMCs. The receptors derive from a human donor in good health.

This chain uses TRBV19 with TRBJ2-2, with D perhaps matching TRBD1 (6 bases). Germline V gives CDR1 LNHDA, CDR2 SQIVND (reference sequence). The CDR3 covers 15 residues. Trimming stripped 4 bases from V and 7 bases from J, with 16 bases between. The CDR3 region has the DNA TGTGCCAGTAGTACGGAACAGGGAGAAAGCGGGGAGCTGTTTTTT. Translated: CASSTEQGESGELFF.

The V and J genes are TRBV7-9 and TRBJ2-7; D may be TRBD2 (5 bases). The CDR3 runs to 13 residues. Germline values: CDR1 SEHNR, CDR2 FQNEAQ (reference sequence). Trimming stripped 1 base from V and 6 bases from J, with 10 bases between. The CDR3 DNA reads as TGTGCCAGCAGCTTAGGTCAGGACTTCGAGCAGTACTTC. Translating it yields CASSLGQDFEQYF.

The V gene is TRBV28, the J gene TRBJ2-5; 10 bases agree with TRBD1. The ends lost 6 bases at V and 5 bases at J; junction bases unmatched: 9. CDR1 and CDR2 (germline): MDHEN, SYDVKM. This CDR3 contains 15 residues. CDR3 in amino acids: CASSLTGTGVETQYF. CDR3 DNA sequence: TGTGCCAGCAGCCTGACCGGGACAGGGGTTGAGACCCAGTACTTC.

This clone was detected only once. This chain's CDR3 is CASSLGQTYEQYF. The CDR3 DNA follows: TGTGCCAGCAGCTTAGGACAGACCTACGAGCAGTACTTC. V and J are TRBV11-1 and TRBJ2-7, with D perhaps matching TRBD1 (5 bases). V was clipped by 1 base and J by 2 bases, with 6 bases between them. The germline gives CDR1 SGHAT, CDR2 FQDESV (reference sequence). The CDR3 has 13 residues. Based on the CDR3 plus reference TRBV11-1 and TRBJ2-7, the full variable domain is EAEVAQSPRYKITEKSQAVAFWCDPISGHATLYWYRQILGQGPELLVQFQDESVVDDSQLPKDRFSAERLKGVDSTLKIQPAELGDSAMYLCASSLGQTYEQYFGPGTRLTVT.

This chain links TRBV7-6 with TRBJ2-7; 9 positions match TRBD1. Germline values: CDR1 SGHVS, CDR2 FNYEAQ. V gave up 5 bases and J gave up 5 bases; unmatched junction bases: 10. The length of the CDR3 is 15 residues. CDR3 DNA: TGTGCCAGCAGCCAGGGACAGGGCGGATTAAACGAGCAGTACTTC. Translation gives CASSQGQGGLNEQYF.

The rearrangement uses TRBV6-5 and TRBJ2-3; D gene uncertain. The CDR3 is 16 amino acids. The germline gives CDR1 MNHEY, CDR2 SVGAGI. V dropped 0 bases and J dropped 6 bases, with 16 bases sitting between them. CDR3 sequence (DNA): TGTGCCAGCAGTTACTCGAGAGTAAGAGGTGGGGATACGCAGTATTTT. Amino acid sequence: CASSYSRVRGGDTQYF.

The chain combines TRBV6-1 with TRBJ2-3; 11 bases map to TRBD1. The CDR3 runs 16 residues. CDR1 MNHNS and CDR2 SASEGT come from the germline V gene. After removal of 3 bases from V and 2 bases from J, the junction contained 4 bases not matched to a gene. In DNA, the CDR3 is TGTGCCAGCAGTGATTGGGACAGGGGGATCACAGATACGCAGTATTTT. Protein sequence: CASSDWDRGITDTQYF.

The chain employs TRBV25-1 and TRBJ2-7, with a possible D match to TRBD1 (6 bases). V gave up 8 bases and J gave up 0 bases, with 8 bases separating them. The V gene's germline CDR1 is MGHDK and CDR2 SYGVNS. This CDR3 contains 12 residues. This chain's CDR3 is CASGQYSYEQYF. The DNA for the CDR3 is TGTGCCAGCGGACAGTACTCCTACGAGCAGTACTTC.

This clone came up once. The chain employs TRBV9 and TRBJ2-5; tentative D call: TRBD2 (7 bases). Germline CDR1 SGDLS, CDR2 YYNGEE. The CDR3 has 14 residues. Trimming took 5 bases from V and 5 from J, leaving 16 bases between them. The CDR3 here is CASSEGGGEETQYF. The CDR3, as DNA: TGTGCCAGCAGTGAGGGAGGGGGGGAGGAGACCCAGTACTTC.

V usage is TRBV19 and J usage is TRBJ1-2; D is unresolved. The V gene lost 6 bases and the J gene lost 6 bases, with 23 bases spanning the gap. The CDR3 totals 16 residues. Per germline, CDR1 LNHDA and CDR2 SQIVND (reference sequence). The DNA for the CDR3 is TGTGCCAGTAGCTCTATTGAAAAGGGAGCGTTTAATGGCTACACCTTC. Translated, it gives CASSSIEKGAFNGYTF. Together with reference TRBV19 and TRBJ1-2, the CDR3 gives the full variable domain: DGGITQSPKYLFRKEGQNVTLSCEQNLNHDAMYWYRQDPGQGLRLIYYSQIVNDFQKGDIAEGYSVSREKKESFPLTVTSAQKNPTAFYLCASSSIEKGAFNGYTFGSGTRLTVV.

This clone has only one observation. The gene calls are TRBV7-9 and TRBJ1-1, with TRBD1 matching 8 bases. With 4 bases clipped from V and 5 bases from J, the junction kept 6 bases outside the gene matches. CDR3 length equals 14 residues. CDR1 SEHNR and CDR2 FQNEAQ come from the germline V gene (reference sequence). The CDR3 DNA follows: TGTGCCAGCAGCTCGACCACAGGGGGGACTGAAGCTTTCTTT. Residues: CASSSTTGGTEAFF.

The rearrangement uses TRBV28 and TRBJ1-5; D remains unclear. CDR1 and CDR2 from the germline V gene are MDHEN and SYDVKM. The CDR3 totals 17 residues. Trimming stripped 1 base from V and 3 bases from J, with 16 bases between. Written as DNA, the CDR3 is TGTGCCAGCAGTTTATTCGGGAGTTGGGGTATCAATCAGCCCCAGCATTTT. Translated: CASSLFGSWGINQPQHF.

The chain is built from TRBV10-1 and TRBJ2-1, with unresolved D. Per the germline V gene, CDR1 is WNHNN and CDR2 is SYGVQD (reference sequence). This CDR3 is built from 14 residues. V lost 3 bases and J 1 base, leaving 7 bases between the germline ends. CDR3 sequence reads: CASSDWPSYNEQFF. CDR3 bases: TGCGCCAGCAGTGATTGGCCATCCTACAATGAGCAGTTCTTC.

The rearrangement links TRBV7-8 to TRBJ1-1; 9 nucleotides align to TRBD1. The ends lost 5 bases at V and 4 bases at J; junction bases unmatched: 8. Germline V CDR1 and CDR2: SGHVS, FQNEAQ. The CDR3 spans 15 residues. CDR3 loop: CASSPRDRVLTEAFF. The DNA of the CDR3 is TGTGCCAGCAGCCCCCGGGACAGGGTACTCACTGAAGCTTTCTTT.

This chain links TRBV28 with TRBJ2-7, with 8 positions matching TRBD1. The V and J ends lost 5 bases and 3 bases, in that order; junction bases with no gene match: 9. The CDR3 length is 15 residues. In germline, CDR1 is MDHEN, CDR2 SYDVKM. The CDR3 sequence is CASSPTGTGLYEQYF. Here the CDR3 DNA reads TGTGCCAGCAGTCCAACCGGGACAGGACTCTACGAGCAGTACTTC. The full variable domain, rest sourced from reference TRBV28 and TRBJ2-7, is DVKVTQSSRYLVKRTGEKVFLECVQDMDHENMFWYRQDPGLGLRLIYFSYDVKMKEKGDIPEGYSVSREKKERFSLILESASTNQTSMYLCASSPTGTGLYEQYFGPGTRLTVT.

The rearrangement joins TRBV7-3 to TRBJ2-3; 7 bases line up with TRBD1. J gave up 0 bases and V 3 bases, and 3 bases lay outside the gene matches. The length of the CDR3 is 15 residues. Germline CDR1 SGHTA, CDR2 FQGTGA. CDR3 residues: CASSLGTASTDTQYF. The CDR3 nucleotides are TGTGCCAGCAGCTTGGGGACAGCTAGCACAGATACGCAGTATTTT.

This rearrangement joins TRBV6-1 to TRBJ2-5; perhaps TRBD1 as D (5 bases). Germline CDR1 reads MNHNS; CDR2 reads SASEGT. V was trimmed by 3 bases and J by 7 bases, leaving 15 bases between them. CDR3 length equals 14 residues. The CDR3 sequence: CASSEQGHGGTQYF. The CDR3, as DNA: TGTGCCAGCAGTGAGCAGGGCCACGGTGGGACCCAGTACTTC.

This chain joins TRBV9 and TRBJ2-5; D might be TRBD2 (6 bases). The V and J ends lost 2 bases and 5 bases respectively, with 10 bases between them. CDR3 length: 13 residues. CDR1 and CDR2 from the germline V gene are SGDLS and YYNGEE. The CDR3 reads CASSVGGGETQYF. In DNA form, the CDR3 reads TGTGCCAGCAGCGTTGGTGGGGGGGAGACCCAGTACTTC.

The V and J genes are TRBV19 and TRBJ2-6; unclear D gene. From germline, CDR1 is LNHDA and CDR2 SQIVND (reference sequence). Trimming pared 2 bases from V and 0 bases from J, leaving 11 bases between. The CDR3 covers 17 residues. CDR3: CASSIRFAGSGANVLTF. The CDR3 nucleotides read TGTGCCAGTAGTATAAGATTTGCCGGCTCTGGGGCCAACGTCCTGACTTTC. The full variable domain, with the rest looked up from reference TRBV19 and TRBJ2-6, is DGGITQSPKYLFRKEGQNVTLSCEQNLNHDAMYWYRQDPGQGLRLIYYSQIVNDFQKGDIAEGYSVSREKKESFPLTVTSAQKNPTAFYLCASSIRFAGSGANVLTFGAGSRLTVL.

J is TRBJ2-3 and V is TRBV9; 10 bases are a match to TRBD2. The CDR3 is 18 residues long. Trimming removed 3 bases from V and 3 bases from J; junction bases left unmatched: 13. The germline V gene encodes CDR1 SGDLS and CDR2 YYNGEE. This chain's CDR3 is CASSDVESGRAVTDTQYF. The CDR3 DNA is TGTGCCAGCAGCGATGTAGAGAGCGGGAGGGCCGTAACAGATACGCAGTATTTT.

This clone was seen more than once but under ten times. V usage is TRBV5-1 and J usage is TRBJ1-1; D call uncertain. The CDR3 runs to 16 residues. Germline V gene data show CDR1 as SGHRS and CDR2 as YFSETQ. Trimming left V 0 bases short and J 4 bases short, with 16 bases between. This CDR3 is CASSLGATRAGTEAFF. The CDR3 nucleotides are TGCGCCAGCAGCTTGGGGGCAACTCGAGCGGGCACTGAAGCTTTCTTT. Based on the CDR3 plus reference TRBV5-1 and TRBJ1-1, the full variable domain is KAGVTQTPRYLIKTRGQQVTLSCSPISGHRSVSWYQQTPGQGLQFLFEYFSETQRNKGNFPGRFSGRQFSNSRSEMNVSTLELGDSALYLCASSLGATRAGTEAFFGQGTRLTVV.

This chain connects TRBV7-9 to TRBJ2-7; 7 bases agree with TRBD1. Trimming took 5 bases from V and 5 from J; bases not matched to a gene: 9. The germline V gene encodes CDR1 SEHNR and CDR2 FQNEAQ (reference sequence). This CDR3 comprises 14 residues. CDR3 nucleotides: TGTGCCAGCAGCCGGAGACAGGGTTTCGACGAGCAGTACTTC. Amino acids: CASSRRQGFDEQYF. The whole variable domain, remainder taken from reference TRBV7-9 and TRBJ2-7, is DTGVSQNPRHKITKRGQNVTFRCDPISEHNRLYWYRQTLGQGPEFLTYFQNEAQLEKSRLLSDRFSAERPKGSFSTLEIQRTEQGDSAMYLCASSRRQGFDEQYFGPGTRLTVT.

The DNA of the CDR3 is TGTGCCAGCAGCTCTGCAGGGCTCACTGAAGCTTTCTTT. It is translated as CASSSAGLTEAFF. The chain uses TRBV5-8 and TRBJ1-1; tentatively, D is TRBD1 (5 bases). V was clipped by 3 bases and J by 4 bases, with 10 bases between them. CDR1 SGHTS and CDR2 YDEGEE come from the germline V gene. The CDR3 loop spans 13 amino acids.

This rearrangement joins TRBV28 to TRBJ1-3, with D perhaps TRBD1 (5 bases). This CDR3 has 14 amino acids. Germline values: CDR1 MDHEN, CDR2 SYDVKM. The V end lost 5 bases, the J end lost 6 bases, and 14 bases lay between the germline ends. CDR3 region: CASSLRDRLNTIYF. In DNA form, the CDR3 reads TGTGCCAGCAGTCTGCGGGACCGACTAAACACCATATATTTT.

V usage is TRBV6-6 and J usage is TRBJ2-1; TRBD2 might be the D (5 bases). CDR3 size: 13 residues. V lost 6 bases and J 1 base, leaving 7 bases between the germline ends. Germline CDR1 and CDR2: MNHNY and SVGAGI (reference sequence). The chain's CDR3 is CASRRGSYNEQFF. Here the CDR3 DNA reads TGTGCCAGCAGGCGCGGGTCCTACAATGAGCAGTTCTTC.

This chain links TRBV27 with TRBJ1-5; D gene uncertain. The CDR3 sequence is 12 residues long. V lost 3 bases and J 5 bases, leaving 5 bases between the germline ends. Germline CDR1 reads MNHEY; CDR2 reads SMNVEV (reference sequence). The CDR3 DNA reads TGTGCCAGCAGTTTCCCTTATCAGCCCCAGCATTTT. Protein sequence: CASSFPYQPQHF.

The gene calls are TRBV7-9 and TRBJ1-1; TRBD1 matches at 9 bases. Germline CDR1 and CDR2: SEHNR and FQNEAQ (reference sequence). This CDR3 region has 14 residues. With V trimmed by 5 bases and J by 4 bases, 5 bases remained unmatched. The CDR3 loop reads CASSPVTGGTEAFF. The CDR3 DNA is TGTGCCAGCAGCCCGGTGACAGGGGGCACTGAAGCTTTCTTT.

The chain has TRBV27 and TRBJ1-3; possible D gene TRBD1, 5 bases. The CDR3 has 14 residues. Germline V gene sequence: CDR1 MNHEY, CDR2 SMNVEV (reference sequence). Trimming shortened V by 2 bases and J by 4 bases, and 9 bases separated the two germline ends. CDR3 bases: TGTGCCAGCAGTTTACTAGGACACGGAAACACCATATATTTT. Protein: CASSLLGHGNTIYF.